This T cell receptor beta chain was captured by sequencing in a study of human T cells and chemical hapten exposure. Study-level background: The cohort included alopecia areata under or over 50% scalp, totalis and universalis.

Study-wide results and limits: The presence of alopecia in the donors means their immune response may differ from healthy people's.

The CDR3 has 15 residues. Germline V gene data show CDR1 as DFQATT and CDR2 as SNEGSKA (reference sequence). V lost 3 bases and J lost 5; bases outside the gene matches: 10. This clonotype was seen a few times. Its target is unknown. The time point here: patch test 1, 2 weeks after DPC sensitization. Specified treatment: therapeutic diphenylcyclopropenone sensitization with weekly scalp DPC. TCRdb re-derived calls from the RACE reads in MiXCR, one entry per CDR3 protein. The sample carries roughly 180,000 distinct CDR3 sequences, approximately 20% recorded once. The source is a woman between 50 and 59 years old with alopecia areata. Some clones in this sample may be carry-over from other donors' samples. The source material was whole blood, sampled in connection with sensitization to the hapten diphenylcyclopropenone (DPC). The rearrangement joins TRBV20-1 to TRBJ2-5; 9 bases match TRBD1. For the CDR3, the DNA is TGCAGTGCTAGCCTACAGGGGGCCTGGAAGGAGACCCAGTACTTC. It encodes CSASLQGAWKETQYF.